This TCR beta chain was obtained from a study of blood T cell repertoires in COVID-19. The germline V gene encodes CDR1 LNHDA and CDR2 SQIVND (reference sequence). With 3 bases removed from V and 4 bases from J, the gap between germline ends came to 18 bases. The CDR3 length is 16 residues. Assay: immunoSEQ multiplex PCR; the TCRdb copy retains only in-frame clones and omits some. The sample holds some 220,000 clones, 80% to 85% seen once. The sample taken for sequencing was peripheral blood. The gene calls are TRBV19 and TRBJ1-1; maybe TRBD1 (5 bases). The TCR sequence derives from a woman in her sixties or seventies with COVID-19, enrolled during active disease. This CDR3 is CASSIAAGLRSTEAFF. The CDR3 DNA reads as TGTGCCAGTAGTATCGCAGCAGGGCTTCGGAGCACTGAAGCTTTCTTT.